One TCR beta chain is described in this entry. Its antigen is as yet unknown. A much more abundant neighbour one base away suggests this may be a read error. This specimen belongs to a study of early T cells in non-severe SARS-CoV-2 infection. Study summary: Investigators sequenced bulk RNA drawn from unsorted whole blood, and chains remained unpaired.

CDR1 is MNHEY, CDR2 SVGAGI, per germline. There are 13 residues in the CDR3. Unique molecular identifiers were affixed to single, distinct cDNA molecules. TCRdb fed the 5' RACE reads into MiXCR, producing one record per CDR3 protein. The sample has some 40,000 distinct CDR3 sequences, less than 7% seen once. Study-wide points: Reliance on VDJdb matching favored anti-spike CD8 responses; private and CD4 specificities were missed.

This sequence joins TRBV6-5 and TRBJ2-7; 8 nucleotides agree with TRBD1. Sequencing used whole blood, obtained at baseline. This clonotype was obtained from an adult who was a healthcare worker with PCR-confirmed SARS-CoV-2 infection or an uninfected control (not recorded which). The DNA for the CDR3 is TGTGTCAGCAGAGCAGGGGGCCCCTACGAGCAGTACTTC. Amino acid sequence: CVSRAGGPYEQYF.